This T cell receptor beta chain was sequenced for a study of shared clonotypes between healthy human individuals. Study overall: Those who served as donors were a couple of women and three men between the ages of 18 and 49.

Several immunoSEQ 96-well plates shared each subset's DNA, each plate a replicate. Assay: immunoSEQ multiplex PCR; the TCRdb copy retains only in-frame clones and omits some. This sample has approximately 2,300,000 clones, with 85% to 95% found just once. Per the germline V gene, CDR1 is SGHTA and CDR2 is FQGTGA. CDR3 size: 17 residues. Trimming pared 0 bases from V and 2 bases from J, leaving 14 bases between. Sequencing was done on a sample of naive CD4+ T cells from PBMCs. Subset of the sample: CD45RA+ positively selected. The chain links TRBV7-3 to TRBJ2-1; D is undetermined. This clonotype was sampled from a man between 18 and 35 years old in good health. Some clones in this sample may be carry-over from other donors' samples. The CDR3 region is CASSLTSARLPYNEQFF. The DNA of the CDR3 is TGTGCCAGCAGCTTAACGTCAGCCCGTCTACCCTACAATGAGCAGTTCTTC.